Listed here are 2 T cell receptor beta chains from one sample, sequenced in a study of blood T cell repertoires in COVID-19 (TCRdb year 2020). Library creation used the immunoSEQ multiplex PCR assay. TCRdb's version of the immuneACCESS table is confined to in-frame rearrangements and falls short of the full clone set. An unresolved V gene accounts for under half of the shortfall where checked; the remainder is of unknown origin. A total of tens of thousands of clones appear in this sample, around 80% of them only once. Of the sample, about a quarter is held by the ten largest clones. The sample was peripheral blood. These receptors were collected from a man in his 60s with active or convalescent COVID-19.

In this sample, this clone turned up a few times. This CDR3 is CAISDRAGSTDTQYF. CDR3 DNA: TGTGCCATCAGTGACAGGGCCGGAAGCACAGATACGCAGTATTTT. J is TRBJ2-3 and V is TRBV10-3; TRBD1 might be the D (5 bases). The CDR3 runs to 15 residues. Between the trimmed V and J ends, which lost 3 bases and 0 bases, there was a span of 10 bases. From germline, CDR1 is ENHRY and CDR2 SYGVKD.

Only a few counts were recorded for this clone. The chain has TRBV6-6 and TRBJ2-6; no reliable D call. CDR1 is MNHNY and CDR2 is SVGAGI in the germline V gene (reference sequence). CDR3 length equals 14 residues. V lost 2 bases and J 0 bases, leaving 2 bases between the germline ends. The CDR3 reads CASSYLSGANVLTF. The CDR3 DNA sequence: TGTGCCAGCAGTTACCTCTCTGGGGCCAACGTCCTGACTTTC.